This TCR beta chain was recovered during a study of T cell responses to AZD1222 COVID-19 vaccine. Clones were read by immunoSEQ multiplex PCR, and TCRdb kept only the in-frame ones, dropping some. The sample carries about 22,000 clones, 82% recorded once. Unmatched junction bases numbered 9, after V lost 7 bases and J lost 6 bases. The V gene's germline CDR1 is LNHDA and CDR2 SQIVND (reference sequence). The CDR3 consists of 14 residues. This sequence was found in an adult in good health. The material sequenced was peripheral blood, taken on day 0 of AZD1222 vaccination. The chain couples TRBV19 to TRBJ2-5, with TRBD1 matching over 9 bases. The CDR3 is CASTQSGTGQTQYF. The CDR3 DNA reads as TGTGCCAGTACCCAATCCGGGACAGGGCAGACCCAGTACTTC. The whole variable domain, remainder taken from reference TRBV19 and TRBJ2-5, is DGGITQSPKYLFRKEGQNVTLSCEQNLNHDAMYWYRQDPGQGLRLIYYSQIVNDFQKGDIAEGYSVSREKKESFPLTVTSAQKNPTAFYLCASTQSGTGQTQYFGPGTRLLVL.